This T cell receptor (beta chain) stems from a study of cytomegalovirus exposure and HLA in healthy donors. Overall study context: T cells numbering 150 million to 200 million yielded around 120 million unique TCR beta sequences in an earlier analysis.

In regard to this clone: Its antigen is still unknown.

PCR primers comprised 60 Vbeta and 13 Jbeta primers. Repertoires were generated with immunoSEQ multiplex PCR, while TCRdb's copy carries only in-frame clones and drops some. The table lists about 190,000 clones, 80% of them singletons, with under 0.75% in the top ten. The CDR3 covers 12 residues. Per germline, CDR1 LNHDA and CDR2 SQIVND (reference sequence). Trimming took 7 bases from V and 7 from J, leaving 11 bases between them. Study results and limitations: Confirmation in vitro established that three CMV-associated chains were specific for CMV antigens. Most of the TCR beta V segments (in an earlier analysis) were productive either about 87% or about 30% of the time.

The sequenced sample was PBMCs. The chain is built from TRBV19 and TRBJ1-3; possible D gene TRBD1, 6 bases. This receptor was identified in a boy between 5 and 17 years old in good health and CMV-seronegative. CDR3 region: CASKNTGNTIYF. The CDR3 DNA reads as TGTGCCAGTAAAAATACAGGGAACACCATATATTTT.